The T cell receptor beta chain under discussion was sequenced for a study of T-cell reconstitution after alpha-beta-depleted transplantation in children. Unique molecular identifiers were incorporated into the prepared TCRbeta library. TCRdb reanalysed the PCR reads using MiXCR and keeps one entry per CDR3 protein. In the table there are about 260,000 distinct CDR3 sequences, less than 9% of which are singletons. In this sample, this clonotype turned up many times. Its specificity is unknown. General study points: About two months after transplant, alpha-beta T cells reportedly came from several hundred expanded graft clones. When one year had passed after transplant, most T-cell counts and diversity came from newly produced T cells. Some patients' high day-60 TCRbeta diversity was attributed to recipient cells surviving conditioning.

This CDR3 is 14 amino acids long. In germline, CDR1 is MNHEY, CDR2 SVGEGT. J gave up 2 bases and V 2 bases, and 2 bases lay outside the gene matches. The chain recombines TRBV6-2 or TRBV6-3 with TRBJ2-7; TRBD2 matches 8 bases. The TCR sequence derives from a male patient younger than 18 who had a stem cell transplant for acute lymphoblastic leukemia, so the T cells may come from the graft donor. Sequenced material: PBMCs, mostly from graft donor cells, taken 180 days after TCRalphabeta/CD19-depleted stem cell transplant. CDR3 DNA sequence: TGTGCCAGCAGTTACAAGGGACTAGCCTACGAGCAGTACTTC. This translates into CASSYKGLAYEQYF.